This T cell receptor beta chain was recovered during a study of neurological immune-mediated disorders (dated by TCRdb to the late 2010s). Regarding the study in general: The study compared peripheral blood TCR-beta repertoires of HTLV-I-associated myelopathy (HAM/TSP) patients, multiple sclerosis patients and healthy controls using UMI-based sequencing. The cohort was made up of 65 to 75 subjects, consisting of some 14 HAM/TSP patients, around 35 multiple sclerosis patients and 20 or so healthy controls. The roughly 110 TCR-beta libraries included longitudinal samples, technical triplicates and paired sorted CD4+ and CD8+ T-cell subsets alongside PBMC samples. General study outcomes and caveats: The highest TCR clonal expansion was observed in HAM/TSP patients, whereas the lowest was observed in MS patients, even when compared with healthy controls. Across subjects, expanded clones never shared an identical CDR3 amino acid sequence, which suggests that the TCR-beta repertoires in every group were private.

This clonotype was detected a few times. This clone's antigen is unknown. No quality values exist for individual bases; no much larger clone is one base distant. To synthesize cDNA, template-switch 5'RACE was performed with a primer carrying a 10-nucleotide random unique molecular identifier so that each TCR transcript was tagged. Each sequencing run produced over 170 million TCR-beta sequences covering 15-18 subjects. The RNeasy kit was used to extract total RNA. Using the KAPA Real-time Library Amplification kit, TCR-beta VDJ regions were amplified with primers for the TCR constant region and the 5'RACE anchor. Sample indexes and Illumina adaptors were added in a first PCR, after which library yield was increased in a second PCR. After purification with Ampure beads, the TCR product of roughly 650 bp was size-selected on a 2% E-gel SizeSelection system. Before pooling, libraries had their quality checked on a Bioanalyzer, their concentration measured with Qubit, and their quantity determined with the Kapa Library Quantification kit. Paired-end 2 x 150 bp sequencing of the libraries was performed on an Illumina HiSeq 2500. To increase sequence diversity, about 25-30% phiX was spiked into each library pool. Per the authors' processing: The quality-filtered reads were processed with the UMI-based MiGEC pipeline, whose error correction step removed more than 80% of the raw TCR sequences. VDJ genes were aligned to IMGT germline references, and clonotypes were defined by unique CDR3 amino acid sequence plus V-J genes. VDJtools evaluated clonal expansion, Shannon diversity and CDR3 relatedness (CalcPairwiseDistances, ClusterSamples); CLCbio workbench built phylogenetic trees. Clones with at least 8 unique UMIs were defined as expanded, with this threshold being based on coefficient-of-variation modelling across technical triplicates. TCRdb reworked the public reads: Q25 trimming with fastp, MiXCR clone assembly, productive beta chains retained. Duplicate CDR3 protein sequences are folded into a single record with the most common DNA and genes. TCRdb, not the original authors, processed these V and J calls. Within this sample are tens of thousands of distinct CDR3 sequences, with about an eighth of them counted one time only. Together, the top ten hold about an eighth of the sample.

For the unsorted PBMC libraries, 2 million PBMCs were stored in RNAlater at -80 degrees C until RNA extraction and were used to generate the libraries. Peripheral blood underwent Ficoll-Hypaque density gradient centrifugation to isolate PBMCs, which were then cryopreserved in liquid nitrogen. V sheds 3 bases and J sheds 1 base, leaving 13 bases between their ends. The CDR3 sequence holds 15 residues, the cysteine and phenylalanine included. The retained sequence is limited to the CDR3, 45 bases, with the frame set at the first base. According to the germline V gene, CDR1 reads SGDLS and CDR2 reads YYNGEE.

The source material was PBMCs. This clonotype originated in a woman aged 55-70 years with HTLV-1-associated myelopathy (HAM/TSP). This receptor chain uses TRBV9 and TRBJ1-1; a confident D gene designation cannot be given. CDR3 loop: CASSATPLTNTEAFF. Read as DNA, the sequence is TGTGCCAGCAGCGCGACCCCCTTGACGAACACTGAAGCTTTCTTT.